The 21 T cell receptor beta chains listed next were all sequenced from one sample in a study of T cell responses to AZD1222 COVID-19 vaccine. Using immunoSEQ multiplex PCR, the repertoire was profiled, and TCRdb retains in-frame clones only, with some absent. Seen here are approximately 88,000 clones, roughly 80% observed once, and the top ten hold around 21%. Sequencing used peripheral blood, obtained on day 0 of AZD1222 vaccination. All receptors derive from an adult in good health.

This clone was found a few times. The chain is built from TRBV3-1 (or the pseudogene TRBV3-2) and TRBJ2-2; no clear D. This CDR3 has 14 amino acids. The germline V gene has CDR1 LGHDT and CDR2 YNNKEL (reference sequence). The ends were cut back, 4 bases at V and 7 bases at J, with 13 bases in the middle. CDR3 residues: CASSLNFPIGELFF. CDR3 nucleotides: TGTGCCAGCAGCCTTAACTTCCCTATCGGGGAGCTGTTTTTT.

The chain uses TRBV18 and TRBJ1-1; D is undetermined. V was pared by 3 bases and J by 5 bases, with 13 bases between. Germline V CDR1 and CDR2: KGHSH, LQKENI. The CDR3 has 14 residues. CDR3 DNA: TGTGCCAGCTCACCCATGAACACGGGAACTGAAGCTTTCTTT. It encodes CASSPMNTGTEAFF.

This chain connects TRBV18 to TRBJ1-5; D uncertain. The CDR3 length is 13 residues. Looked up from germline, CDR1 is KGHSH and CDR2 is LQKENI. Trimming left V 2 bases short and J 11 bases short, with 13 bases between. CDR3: CASSPAALRAQHF. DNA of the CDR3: TGTGCCAGCTCACCAGCAGCCCTAAGGGCCCAGCATTTT.

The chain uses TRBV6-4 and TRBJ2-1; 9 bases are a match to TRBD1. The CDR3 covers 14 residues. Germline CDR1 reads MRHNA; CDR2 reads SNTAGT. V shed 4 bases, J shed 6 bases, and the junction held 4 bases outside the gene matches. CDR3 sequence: CASSVQDRGNEQFF. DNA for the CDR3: TGTGCCAGCAGTGTACAGGACAGGGGCAATGAGCAGTTCTTC.

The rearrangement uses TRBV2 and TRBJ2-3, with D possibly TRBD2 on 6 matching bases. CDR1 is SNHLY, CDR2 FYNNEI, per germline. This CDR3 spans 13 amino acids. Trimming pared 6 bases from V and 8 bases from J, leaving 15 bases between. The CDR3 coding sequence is TGTGCCAGCAGAGGGACTGTGCACGGTACGCAGTATTTT. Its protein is CASRGTVHGTQYF.

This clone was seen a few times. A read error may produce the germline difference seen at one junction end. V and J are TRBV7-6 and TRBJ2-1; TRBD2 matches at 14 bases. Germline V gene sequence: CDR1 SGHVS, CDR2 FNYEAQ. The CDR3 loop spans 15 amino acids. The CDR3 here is CASGLGLAGGTEQFF. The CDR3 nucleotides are TGTGCCAGCGGCTTAGGACTAGCGGGAGGAACTGAGCAGTTCTTC.

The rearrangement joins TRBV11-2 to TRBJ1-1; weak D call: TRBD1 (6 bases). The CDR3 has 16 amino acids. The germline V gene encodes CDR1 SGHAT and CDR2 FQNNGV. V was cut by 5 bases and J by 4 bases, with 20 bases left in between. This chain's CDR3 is CASSPWTGADLTEAFF. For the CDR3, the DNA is TGTGCCAGCAGCCCCTGGACGGGGGCAGACCTCACTGAAGCTTTCTTT.

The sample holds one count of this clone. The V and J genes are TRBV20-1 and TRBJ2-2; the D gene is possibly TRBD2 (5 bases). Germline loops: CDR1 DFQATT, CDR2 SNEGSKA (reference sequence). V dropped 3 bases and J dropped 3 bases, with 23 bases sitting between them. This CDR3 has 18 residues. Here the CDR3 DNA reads TGCAGTGCTAGTTCCCGCCGCGGGCCTCCTACGGACACCGGGGAGCTGTTTTTT. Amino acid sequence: CSASSRRGPPTDTGELFF.

The CDR3 is CASGRQGLDQPQHF. CDR3 nucleotide sequence: TGTGCCAGCGGAAGACAGGGACTCGATCAGCCCCAGCATTTT. The chain joins TRBV7-8 to TRBJ1-5, with TRBD1 matching 7 bases. The V gene's germline CDR1 is SGHVS and CDR2 FQNEAQ. Trimming cost V 8 bases and J 5 bases; bases outside gene matches: 9. The CDR3 runs 14 residues.

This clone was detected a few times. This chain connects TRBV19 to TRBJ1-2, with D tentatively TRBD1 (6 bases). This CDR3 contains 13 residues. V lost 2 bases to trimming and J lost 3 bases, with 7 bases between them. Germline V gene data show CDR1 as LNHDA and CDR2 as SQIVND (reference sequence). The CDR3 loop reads CASSIPGDYGYTF. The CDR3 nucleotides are TGTGCCAGTAGTATACCAGGGGACTATGGCTACACCTTC.

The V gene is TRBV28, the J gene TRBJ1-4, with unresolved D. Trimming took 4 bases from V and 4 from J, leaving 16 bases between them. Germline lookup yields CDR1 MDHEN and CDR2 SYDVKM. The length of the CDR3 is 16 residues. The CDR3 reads CASSSQSRRYNEKLFF. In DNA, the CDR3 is TGTGCCAGCAGTTCCCAGTCCCGGAGGTATAATGAAAAACTGTTTTTT.

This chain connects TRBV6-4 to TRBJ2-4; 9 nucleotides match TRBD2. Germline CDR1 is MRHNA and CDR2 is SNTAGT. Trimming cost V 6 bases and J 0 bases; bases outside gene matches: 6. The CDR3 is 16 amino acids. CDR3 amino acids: CASRTYSGRAKNIQYF. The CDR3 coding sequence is TGTGCCAGCAGGACTTATAGCGGGAGAGCCAAAAACATTCAGTACTTC.

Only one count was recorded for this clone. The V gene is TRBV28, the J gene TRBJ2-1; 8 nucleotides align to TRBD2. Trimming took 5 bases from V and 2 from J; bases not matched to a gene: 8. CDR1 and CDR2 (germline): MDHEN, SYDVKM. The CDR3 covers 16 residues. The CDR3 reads CASSLTSGSTYNEQFF. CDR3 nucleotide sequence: TGTGCCAGCAGTCTCACTAGCGGCAGTACCTACAATGAGCAGTTCTTC.

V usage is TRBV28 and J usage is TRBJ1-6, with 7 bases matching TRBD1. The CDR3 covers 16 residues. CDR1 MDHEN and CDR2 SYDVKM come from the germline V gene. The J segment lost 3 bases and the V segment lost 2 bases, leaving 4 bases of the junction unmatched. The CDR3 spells CASSLTTGNYNSPLHF. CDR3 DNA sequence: TGTGCCAGCAGTTTAACGACAGGGAACTATAATTCACCCCTCCACTTT. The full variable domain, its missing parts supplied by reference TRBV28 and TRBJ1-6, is DVKVTQSSRYLVKRTGEKVFLECVQDMDHENMFWYRQDPGLGLRLIYFSYDVKMKEKGDIPEGYSVSREKKERFSLILESASTNQTSMYLCASSLTTGNYNSPLHFGNGTRLTVT.

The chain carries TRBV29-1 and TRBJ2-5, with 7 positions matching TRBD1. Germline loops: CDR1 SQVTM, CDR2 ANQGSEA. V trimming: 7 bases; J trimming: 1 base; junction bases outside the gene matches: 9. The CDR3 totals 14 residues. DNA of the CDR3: TGCAGCGCCACCGGACAGGCCCGCCAAGAGACCCAGTACTTC. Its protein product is CSATGQARQETQYF.

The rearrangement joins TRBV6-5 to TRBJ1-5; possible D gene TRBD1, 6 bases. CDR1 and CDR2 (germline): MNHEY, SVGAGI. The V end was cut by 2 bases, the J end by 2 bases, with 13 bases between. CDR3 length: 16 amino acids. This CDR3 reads CASSYGGPLGNQPQHF. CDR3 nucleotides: TGTGCCAGCAGTTACGGGGGGCCACTGGGCAATCAGCCCCAGCATTTT.

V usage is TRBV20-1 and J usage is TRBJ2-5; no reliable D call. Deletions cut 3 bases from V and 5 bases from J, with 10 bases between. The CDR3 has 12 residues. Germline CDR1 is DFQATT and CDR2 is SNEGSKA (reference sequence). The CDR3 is CSASPASETQYF. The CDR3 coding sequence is TGCAGTGCTAGTCCGGCCTCCGAGACCCAGTACTTC.

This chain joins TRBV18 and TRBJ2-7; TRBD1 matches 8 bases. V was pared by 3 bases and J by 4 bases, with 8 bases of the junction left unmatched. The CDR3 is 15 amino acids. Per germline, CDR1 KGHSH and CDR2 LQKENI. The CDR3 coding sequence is TGTGCCAGCTCACCCCAGGGACAGGCGGGATACGAGCAGTACTTC. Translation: CASSPQGQAGYEQYF.

The CDR3 sequence: CAWGTGGWYQETQYF. In DNA form, the CDR3 reads TGTGCCTGGGGTACAGGGGGCTGGTACCAAGAGACCCAGTACTTC. The V gene is TRBV30, the J gene TRBJ2-5, with 9 bases that match TRBD1. The CDR3 is 15 amino acids. V shed 5 bases, J shed 0 bases, and the junction held 7 bases outside the gene matches. Germline V gene data show CDR1 as GTSNPN and CDR2 as SVGIG (reference sequence).

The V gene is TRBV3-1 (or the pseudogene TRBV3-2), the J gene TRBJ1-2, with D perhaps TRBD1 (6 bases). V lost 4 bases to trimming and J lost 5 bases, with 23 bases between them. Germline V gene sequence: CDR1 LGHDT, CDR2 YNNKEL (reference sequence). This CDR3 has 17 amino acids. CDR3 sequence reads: CASSRRGQGRGRYGYTF. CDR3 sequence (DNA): TGTGCCAGCAGCCGAAGAGGGCAGGGGCGCGGAAGGTATGGCTACACCTTC.

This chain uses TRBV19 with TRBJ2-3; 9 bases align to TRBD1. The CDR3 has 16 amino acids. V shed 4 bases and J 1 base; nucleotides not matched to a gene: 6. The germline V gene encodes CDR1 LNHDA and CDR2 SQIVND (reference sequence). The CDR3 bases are TGTGCCAGTAGTAACGAGGGACAGGGAGGCACAGATACGCAGTATTTT. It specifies CASSNEGQGGTDTQYF.